The 15 T cell receptor beta chains below were found in one sample sequenced in a study. TCRdb itself ran the RT-PCR reads through MiXCR, one entry per CDR3 protein. The table has around 700,000 distinct CDR3 sequences, around 14% seen once. The material sequenced was memory CD4+ T cells from blood. These receptors all stem from a female donor in good health, serving as a healthy control.

This clonotype was found many times. The chain links TRBV10-3 to TRBJ2-1; TRBD2 aligns across 15 bases. Germline values: CDR1 ENHRY, CDR2 SYGVKD. This CDR3 is built from 15 residues. V trimming: 8 bases; J trimming: 4 bases; junction bases outside the gene matches: 3. The CDR3 region is CAISGLAGGYNEQFF. As DNA, the CDR3 is TGTGCCATCTCTGGACTAGCGGGAGGGTACAATGAGCAGTTCTTC.

This clonotype occurred a few times. The rearrangement uses TRBV7-2 and TRBJ1-1, with D maybe TRBD1 (6 bases). Germline CDR1 reads SGHTA; CDR2 reads FQGNSA. CDR3 length: 14 residues. Trimming shortened V by 5 bases and J by 3 bases, and 13 bases separated the two germline ends. The CDR3 DNA reads as TGTGCCAGCAGCGAGGGGCAGGGGTACACTGAAGCTTTCTTT. It encodes CASSEGQGYTEAFF.

The chain employs TRBV6-5 and TRBJ1-1; D perhaps matches TRBD1 (6 bases). Trimming took 3 bases from V and 3 from J, leaving 11 bases between them. Germline V CDR1 and CDR2: MNHEY, SVGAGI. The CDR3 is 14 amino acids. CDR3 sequence: CASSYGTRDTEAFF. The CDR3 bases are TGTGCCAGCAGTTATGGGACAAGGGACACTGAAGCTTTCTTT.

This clonotype was seen more than once but under ten times. The V gene is TRBV5-4, the J gene TRBJ2-3; 12 nucleotides match TRBD2. The CDR3 has 14 residues. V lost 4 bases and J lost 6; bases outside the gene matches: 3. Germline CDR1 and CDR2: SGHNT and YYREEE (reference sequence). The CDR3 sequence is CASSGGTSGDTQYF. The CDR3 nucleotides are TGTGCCAGCAGCGGCGGGACTAGCGGGGATACGCAGTATTTT.

The chain is built from TRBV7-2 and TRBJ2-5, with D tentatively TRBD1 or TRBD2 (6 bases each). The germline gives CDR1 SGHTA, CDR2 FQGNSA. This CDR3 has 15 amino acids. V shed 6 bases and J shed 4 bases, with 18 bases lying between them. The CDR3, as DNA: TGTGCCAGCAGAGGGGGGCCGGTTCGGGGAGAGACCCAGTACTTC. Translating it yields CASRGGPVRGETQYF.

Details on this clonotype: This may be a read error: a much more frequent sequence differs by one nucleotide. The chain combines TRBV7-9 with TRBJ2-3; 8 bases agree with TRBD2. Germline assignment: CDR1 SEHNR and CDR2 FQNEAQ (reference sequence). There are 14 residues in the CDR3. The CDR3 DNA is TGTGCCAGCAGTTCCGCGGGGGGCACAGATACGCGGTATTTT. Residues: CASSSAGGTDTRYF.

This clonotype was seen a few times. This chain joins TRBV9 and TRBJ2-1; TRBD2 aligns across 8 bases. J gave up 10 bases and V 0 bases, and 12 bases lay outside the gene matches. There are 16 residues in the CDR3. Germline V lookup: CDR1 SGDLS, CDR2 YYNGEE. This CDR3 reads CASSVATSGGAGEQFF. DNA for the CDR3: TGTGCCAGCAGCGTAGCTACTTCGGGAGGGGCTGGGGAGCAGTTCTTC.

The chain has TRBV3-1 and TRBJ2-1; D not certain. V was cut by 3 bases and J by 3 bases, with 12 bases left in between. Germline values: CDR1 LGHDT, CDR2 YNNKEL (reference sequence). The CDR3 has 15 amino acids. The CDR3 region has the DNA TGTGCCAGCAGCCAGACGGGTCAGCGCTACAATGAGCAGTTCTTC. It encodes CASSQTGQRYNEQFF.

This clonotype was recorded many times. The V gene is TRBV10-2, the J gene TRBJ2-5, with D tentatively TRBD2 (6 bases). The germline V and J ends were trimmed by 10 bases and 0 bases, with 21 bases remaining between them. This CDR3 has 16 residues. CDR1 is WSHSY, CDR2 SAAADI, per germline. CDR3 in amino acids: CATTDSDYTYQETQYF. The CDR3 DNA reads as TGCGCCACCACGGACTCGGACTATACGTACCAAGAGACCCAGTACTTC.

The sample holds a few counts of this clonotype. The V and J genes are TRBV18 and TRBJ2-1; TRBD1 matches at 10 bases. CDR1 is KGHSH, CDR2 LQKENI, per germline. J was trimmed by 2 bases and V by 4 bases; bases with no gene match: 5. The CDR3 spans 16 residues. The CDR3 DNA reads as TGTGCCAGCTCACTTGAGGACAGGGGGACCTACAATGAGCAGTTCTTC. Its translation is CASSLEDRGTYNEQFF. Based on the CDR3 plus reference TRBV18 and TRBJ2-1, the full variable domain is NAGVMQNPRHLVRRRGQEARLRCSPMKGHSHVYWYRQLPEEGLKFMVYLQKENIIDESGMPKERFSAEFPKEGPSILRIQQVVRGDSAAYFCASSLEDRGTYNEQFFGPGTRLTVL.

This clonotype was recorded a few times. This chain links TRBV12-3 or TRBV12-4 with TRBJ1-1, with 7 bases identical to TRBD1. This CDR3 spans 14 amino acids. V lost 10 bases, J lost 3 bases, and 11 bases stayed unmatched. The DNA of the CDR3 is TGTGCCATCGACAGGGAGGTTGGGGACACTGAAGCTTTCTTT. Protein product: CAIDREVGDTEAFF.

This clonotype was picked up many times. The chain joins TRBV5-1 to TRBJ2-7, with 11 bases that match TRBD2. CDR1 is SGHRS and CDR2 is YFSETQ in the germline V gene. The CDR3 consists of 14 residues. Trimming removed 7 bases from V and 3 bases from J; junction bases left unmatched: 6. This CDR3 reads CASAMTSGNYEQYF. DNA of the CDR3: TGCGCCAGCGCTATGACTAGCGGGAACTACGAGCAGTACTTC.

This clonotype has ten or more counts. V is TRBV5-1 and J is TRBJ1-1, with a possible D match to TRBD1 (5 bases). The CDR3 extends over 14 amino acids. Trimming removed 4 bases from V and 10 bases from J, with 20 bases in between. CDR1 SGHRS and CDR2 YFSETQ come from the germline V gene. This chain's CDR3 is CASSPATAGLGAFF. For the CDR3, the DNA is TGCGCCAGCAGCCCCGCTACAGCGGGACTTGGAGCTTTCTTT.

This clonotype was seen a few times. The genes are TRBV11-2 and TRBJ2-2, with TRBD1 as a possible D gene (6 bases). Germline CDR1 is SGHAT and CDR2 is FQNNGV. V was trimmed by 6 bases and J by 5 bases, leaving 10 bases between them. This CDR3 region has 13 residues. DNA for the CDR3: TGTGCCAGCAGAGAGGGGGTAACCGGGGAGCTGTTTTTT. Encoded protein: CASREGVTGELFF.

This chain connects TRBV21-1 to TRBJ1-1; the table's D call, TRBD1, has no DNA check behind it. TRBV21-1 is annotated as a pseudogene. This CDR3 region has 16 residues. The CDR3 nucleotides are TGTGCCAGCAGCAAACGAGGGGGCTCGTGGGACACTGAAGCTTTCTTT. This sequence encodes CASSKRGGSWDTEAFF.